This TCR beta chain was recorded in a study of blood T cell repertoires in COVID-19. The overall study: The United States, Italy and Spain provided the acute and convalescent COVID-19 samples. PBMCs, B-cell-depleted T cells, or T cells provided the cDNA or gDNA that made up the material.

Per the original methods: Nucleated cell counts were estimated from reference gene primer amplification. Only in-frame clones appear in the TCRdb table, and some are missing; sequencing was by immunoSEQ multiplex PCR. V and J calls and clone size come straight from that table; D and trimming were deduced from the DNA. The sample gives fewer than 250,000 clones, around four fifths of which show up once; 0.8% to 0.95% is in the top ten. Seattle researchers signed up patients amid active infection and tracked them longitudinally. In germline, CDR1 is LNHDA, CDR2 SQIVND (reference sequence). The length of the CDR3 is 16 residues. J lost 4 bases, V lost 6 bases, and 12 bases had no gene match.

J is TRBJ2-1 and V is TRBV19, with TRBD2 identical over 7 bases. The TCR comes from a man aged 55 to 69 with COVID-19, enrolled during active disease. The sequencing sample was made of peripheral blood. CDR3 nucleotides: TGTGCCAGTAGCCTGGGGACGGGAGGTGGTTACAATGAGCAGTTCTTC. Amino acid sequence: CASSLGTGGGYNEQFF.